This T cell receptor beta chain originates from a study of control samples from healthy donors and cancer patients. Germline CDR1 LGHNA, CDR2 YNFKEQ. The CDR3 is made up of 17 amino acids. The J segment lost 6 bases and the V segment lost 0 bases, leaving 8 bases of the junction unmatched. The assay was immunoSEQ multiplex PCR, and TCRdb's table has in-frame clones only and misses some. The sample includes 150,000 to 200,000 clones, around 94% of them seen just once. Specimen: blood. This sequence was found in a man under 40 in good health. The chain uses TRBV4-2 and TRBJ2-4, with 10 bases aligning to TRBD2. CDR3 bases: TGTGCCAGCAGCCAAGATTTTGCCAGCGGGAGGGCAAACATTCAGTACTTC. Translated, it gives CASSQDFASGRANIQYF.